The 29 T cell receptor beta chains given below trace back to one sample, sequenced in a study of T cells in Graves' hyperthyroidism and ophthalmopathy. Amplification yielded TCR beta CDR3 regions, with RNA transcripts as the source. Initially, a first-round RT-PCR of the TCR CDR3 employed the HTBI primer set. From the multiplex PCR reads, TCRdb called clonotypes with MiXCR, one entry per CDR3 protein. The sample records 550,000 to 600,000 distinct CDR3 sequences, 14% being singletons. Sequenced input: blood. These receptors originate from a woman aged 18-30 years with Graves' ophthalmopathy.

This clonotype was detected many times. The rearrangement uses TRBV7-9 and TRBJ1-4; D is unresolved. Germline-derived CDR1 and CDR2 are SEHNR and FQNEAQ (reference sequence). The V and J ends lost 6 bases and 8 bases respectively, with 13 bases between them. This CDR3 spans 13 amino acids. The CDR3: CASRAGEAEKLFF. CDR3 sequence (DNA): TGTGCCAGCAGAGCCGGGGAGGCAGAAAAACTGTTTTTT.

This clonotype was recorded a few times. The chain links TRBV24-1 to TRBJ2-2, with a tentative D call TRBD1 (6 bases). The CDR3 extends over 15 amino acids. The V end lost 4 bases, the J end lost 6 bases, and 14 bases lay between the germline ends. CDR1 KGHDR and CDR2 SFDVKD come from the germline V gene. The CDR3 spells CATSERGFASGELFF. The CDR3 DNA reads TGTGCCACCAGTGAGAGGGGGTTTGCGTCCGGGGAGCTGTTTTTT.

Many counts were recorded for this clonotype. The chain carries TRBV27 and TRBJ2-6; TRBD1 is a possible D gene (6 bases). CDR3 length: 15 amino acids. V gave up 6 bases and J gave up 0 bases, with 9 bases separating them. Per germline, CDR1 MNHEY and CDR2 SMNVEV (reference sequence). The chain's CDR3 is CASSWTASGANVLTF. CDR3 in DNA: TGTGCCAGCAGCTGGACAGCCTCTGGGGCCAACGTCCTGACTTTC. Supplemented by reference TRBV27 and TRBJ2-6, the full variable domain reads EAQVTQNPRYLITVTGKKLTVTCSQNMNHEYMSWYRQDPGLGLRQIYYSMNVEVTDKGDVPEGYKVSRKEKRNFPLILESPSPNQTSLYFCASSWTASGANVLTFGAGSRLTVL.

Worth noting for this clonotype: A much larger clone differs by one base, so this may be a read error. The chain carries TRBV27 and TRBJ2-7; the match to TRBD2 covers 8 bases. CDR3 length: 17 amino acids. The germline gives CDR1 MNHEY, CDR2 SMNVEV (reference sequence). The V gene end was trimmed by 5 bases and the J gene end by 7 bases; junction bases not matched to a gene: 19. The CDR3 is CASSLRRRGGGMDEQYF. In nucleotides, the CDR3 is TGTGCCAGCAGTCTAAGGCGCCGGGGGGGGGGGATGGATGAGCAGTACTTC.

This clonotype was recorded many times. J is TRBJ1-5 and V is TRBV6-5; D gene uncertain. V lost 0 bases and J 5 bases, leaving 11 bases between the germline ends. The V gene's germline CDR1 is MNHEY and CDR2 SVGAGI. CDR3 size: 15 residues. The DNA of the CDR3 is TGTGCCAGCAGTTACTCGAAAGAGGGTTATCAGCCCCAGCATTTT. It specifies CASSYSKEGYQPQHF.

This clonotype was seen repeatedly, ten times or more. This chain uses TRBV20-1 with TRBJ2-1, with D hard to call. CDR3 length: 12 residues. Germline values: CDR1 DFQATT, CDR2 SNEGSKA (reference sequence). Trimming stripped 2 bases from V and 4 bases from J, with 6 bases between. The CDR3 reads CSARQTYNEQFF. The CDR3 DNA follows: TGCAGTGCTAGACAGACTTACAATGAGCAGTTCTTC.

At least ten counts were recorded for this clonotype. The V and J genes are TRBV11-2 and TRBJ2-1; TRBD2 might be the D (5 bases). Germline lookup yields CDR1 SGHAT and CDR2 FQNNGV. The CDR3 is made up of 15 amino acids. The germline V and J ends were trimmed by 4 bases and 4 bases, with 14 bases remaining between them. The CDR3 nucleotides are TGTGCCAGCAGCTCGGGGAGTAGTGGGTACAATGAGCAGTTCTTC. Its protein is CASSSGSSGYNEQFF.

In this sample, this clonotype turned up many times. The chain has TRBV7-2 and TRBJ1-1; D gene unclear. Per the germline V gene, CDR1 is SGHTA and CDR2 is FQGNSA. Trimming pared 5 bases from V and 8 bases from J, leaving 18 bases between. The CDR3 length is 14 residues. Written as DNA, the CDR3 is TGTGCCAGCAGCCCGGCCCTTATCCGCCGGGAAGCTTTCTTT. Translation: CASSPALIRREAFF.

This chain connects TRBV7-9 to TRBJ1-6; D is unresolved. CDR3 length: 14 amino acids. Per germline, CDR1 SEHNR and CDR2 FQNEAQ (reference sequence). The V end was cut by 4 bases, the J end by 6 bases, with 10 bases between. DNA for the CDR3: TGTGCCAGCAGCTCGACTCCGGGTAATTCACCCCTCCACTTT. This translates into CASSSTPGNSPLHF.

CDR3 region: CASSPGTGRDEQFF. The CDR3 coding sequence is TGTGCCAGCTCACCCGGGACAGGGAGGGATGAGCAGTTCTTC. This sequence joins TRBV18 and TRBJ2-1, with 9 bases that match TRBD1. The CDR3 totals 14 residues. V shed 3 bases, J shed 8 bases, and the junction held 5 bases outside the gene matches. CDR1 KGHSH and CDR2 LQKENI come from the germline V gene.

At least ten counts were recorded for this clonotype. The chain is built from TRBV6-1 and TRBJ2-1; 7 nucleotides line up with TRBD2. Unmatched junction bases numbered 0, after V lost 4 bases and J lost 0 bases. The CDR3 sequence is 14 residues long. The germline V gene encodes CDR1 MNHNS and CDR2 SASEGT. CDR3 bases: TGTGCCAGCAGTGGGACTAGCTCCTACAATGAGCAGTTCTTC. Translated, it gives CASSGTSSYNEQFF.

At least ten counts were recorded for this clonotype. V usage is TRBV12-3 or TRBV12-4 and J usage is TRBJ2-2; 7 bases are shared with TRBD2. V trimming: 7 bases; J trimming: 7 bases; junction bases outside the gene matches: 15. The CDR3 consists of 16 residues. This CDR3 reads CASIGWAGVKSGELFF. Written as DNA, the CDR3 is TGTGCCAGCATCGGGTGGGCGGGGGTGAAGAGCGGGGAGCTGTTTTTT.

This clonotype was detected ten times or more. J is TRBJ1-2 and V is TRBV28, with TRBD1 matching 7 bases. In germline, CDR1 is MDHEN, CDR2 SYDVKM. The J segment lost 6 bases and the V segment lost 5 bases, leaving 18 bases of the junction unmatched. This CDR3 has 17 amino acids. CDR3 in DNA: TGTGCCAGCAGTCCGCCTGTGTACCGGGACAGAAGAAATGGCTACACCTTC. This encodes CASSPPVYRDRRNGYTF.

In its sample, this clonotype was seen a few times. The chain links TRBV29-1 to TRBJ2-2, with 9 nucleotides matching TRBD1. CDR1 is SQVTM and CDR2 is ANQGSEA in the germline V gene. The V gene end was trimmed by 6 bases and the J gene end by 3 bases; junction bases not matched to a gene: 5. This CDR3 has 14 amino acids. CDR3 loop: CSVGTGWDTGELFF. CDR3 DNA: TGCAGCGTAGGGACAGGGTGGGACACCGGGGAGCTGTTTTTT.

The rearrangement joins TRBV27 to TRBJ2-6, with 10 bases that match TRBD1. CDR3 size: 18 residues. With V trimmed by 4 bases and J by 2 bases, 8 bases remained unmatched. The V gene's germline CDR1 is MNHEY and CDR2 SMNVEV (reference sequence). The CDR3 nucleotides read TGTGCCAGCAGTTCCCCTTCCGGACAGGGGGCTGGGGCCAACGTCCTGACTTTC. Protein sequence: CASSSPSGQGAGANVLTF.

This clonotype has just a few counts. This chain joins TRBV3-1 and TRBJ1-5; TRBD1 aligns across 7 bases. The V gene end was trimmed by 1 base and the J gene end by 6 bases; junction bases not matched to a gene: 6. This CDR3 spans 15 amino acids. The germline V gene encodes CDR1 LGHDT and CDR2 YNNKEL (reference sequence). The CDR3 sequence: CASSQVGQDGQPQHF. The CDR3 region has the DNA TGTGCCAGCAGCCAAGTTGGACAGGACGGTCAGCCCCAGCATTTT.

This clonotype was recorded at least ten times. The chain couples TRBV7-2 to TRBJ2-5; a possible D gene is TRBD2 (6 bases). The CDR3 covers 15 residues. Deletions cut 7 bases from V and 4 bases from J, with 19 bases between. Germline-derived CDR1 and CDR2 are SGHTA and FQGNSA. The CDR3 spells CASNPVGGEVETQYF. CDR3 sequence (DNA): TGTGCCAGCAACCCCGTGGGGGGAGAGGTAGAGACCCAGTACTTC.

The chain is built from TRBV5-4 and TRBJ1-1; no firm D call. CDR1 is SGHNT, CDR2 YYREEE, per germline (reference sequence). This CDR3 region has 14 residues. V was cut by 0 bases and J by 5 bases, with 11 bases left in between. This CDR3 reads CASSLGWGGTEAFF. DNA of the CDR3: TGTGCCAGCAGCTTGGGTTGGGGAGGAACTGAAGCTTTCTTT.

In this sample, this clonotype turned up a few times. It may be a read error: a sequence one base away is much more abundant. The chain is built from TRBV11-1 and TRBJ1-2; 8 positions agree with TRBD1. The CDR3 has 14 residues. Germline trimming cut 4 bases from V and 4 bases from J; bases unmatched to any gene: 5. CDR1 SGHAT and CDR2 FQDESV come from the germline V gene (reference sequence). CDR3 in amino acids: CASSSRGPGYGYTF. CDR3 in DNA: TGTGCCAGCAGCTCCAGGGGGCCCGGCTATGGCTACACCTTC.

This clonotype showed up many times. The chain joins TRBV7-9 to TRBJ1-2; unclear D gene. Germline values: CDR1 SEHNR, CDR2 FQNEAQ (reference sequence). The germline V and J ends were trimmed by 8 bases and 3 bases, with 13 bases remaining between them. CDR3 length equals 13 residues. As DNA, the CDR3 is TGTGCCAGCCAATCCGACACCTACTATGGCTACACCTTC. It encodes CASQSDTYYGYTF.

This chain links TRBV12-3 or TRBV12-4 with TRBJ2-1, with 8 positions matching TRBD1. V lost 10 bases and J lost 2; bases outside the gene matches: 10. This CDR3 spans 15 amino acids. DNA of the CDR3: TGTGCCATCACCCCGGACAGGGTGCCCTACAATGAGCAGTTCTTC. This sequence encodes CAITPDRVPYNEQFF.

This chain uses TRBV7-9 with TRBJ2-2, with TRBD2 as a possible D gene (6 bases). The CDR3 is 15 amino acids. Germline V CDR1 and CDR2: SEHNR, FQNEAQ (reference sequence). The V end was cut by 7 bases, the J end by 5 bases, with 17 bases between. The CDR3 DNA follows: TGTGCCAGCAAAGACGGGGGTGCTTCGACCGGGGAGCTGTTTTTT. Protein sequence: CASKDGGASTGELFF.

There are many counts of this clonotype. The chain joins TRBV7-9 to TRBJ1-1; D is possibly TRBD1 (5 bases). The V and J ends lost 2 bases and 5 bases respectively, with 12 bases between them. The CDR3 consists of 14 residues. Germline-derived CDR1 and CDR2 are SEHNR and FQNEAQ (reference sequence). CDR3 in amino acids: CASSLRDGPTEAFF. CDR3 nucleotides: TGTGCCAGCAGCTTACGGGACGGGCCTACTGAAGCTTTCTTT.

This clonotype was counted at least ten times. The chain is built from TRBV30 and TRBJ2-7; D may be TRBD1 (6 bases). In germline, CDR1 is GTSNPN, CDR2 SVGIG (reference sequence). The germline V and J ends were trimmed by 0 bases and 6 bases, with 9 bases remaining between them. This CDR3 has 12 residues. The CDR3 DNA follows: TGTGCCTGGAGTGTAACAGGGAGCGAGCAGTACTTC. Amino acids: CAWSVTGSEQYF.

CDR3 residues: CASSFGTGPMNRYGNQPQHF. The CDR3 DNA reads as TGTGCCAGCAGTTTCGGGACAGGGCCAATGAACCGTTATGGCAATCAGCCCCAGCATTTT. The V and J genes are TRBV28 and TRBJ1-5; 9 bases fit TRBD1. This CDR3 has 20 residues. J was trimmed by 2 bases and V by 3 bases; bases with no gene match: 17. Per the germline V gene, CDR1 is MDHEN and CDR2 is SYDVKM.

This clonotype was counted at least ten times. The rearrangement links TRBV7-9 to TRBJ1-1, with 7 nucleotides matching TRBD1. The germline V gene has CDR1 SEHNR and CDR2 FQNEAQ (reference sequence). Trimming at V came to 4 bases and at J to 5 bases, leaving 10 bases not matched to a gene. The CDR3 is 15 residues long. This chain's CDR3 is CASSYHPTGVTEAFF. The CDR3 nucleotides are TGTGCCAGCAGCTACCACCCTACAGGGGTGACTGAAGCTTTCTTT.

Ten or more counts support this clonotype. This rearrangement joins TRBV6-1 to TRBJ2-7; 9 positions agree with TRBD1. V dropped 5 bases and J dropped 3; count of bases not matched to a gene: 5. The CDR3 length is 14 residues. Germline-derived CDR1 and CDR2 are MNHNS and SASEGT. This CDR3 is CASSFGQGIYEQYF. CDR3 DNA: TGTGCCAGCAGTTTTGGACAGGGGATCTACGAGCAGTACTTC.

For this clonotype: A much larger clone differs by one base, so this may be a read error. This chain links TRBV12-3 or TRBV12-4 with TRBJ2-7, with TRBD2 as a possible D gene (5 bases). This CDR3 has 13 residues. The CDR3 sequence: CASSPGSNYKQYF. The CDR3 DNA follows: TGTGCCAGCAGTCCGGGATCGAACTACAAGCAGTACTTC.

This clonotype has at least ten counts. This chain joins TRBV27 and TRBJ2-1; D perhaps matches TRBD1 (6 bases). V gave up 5 bases and J gave up 0 bases, with 14 bases separating them. The CDR3 is 16 amino acids. CDR1 is MNHEY and CDR2 is SMNVEV in the germline V gene (reference sequence). The CDR3 loop is CASSPGTPSSYNEQFF. CDR3 sequence (DNA): TGTGCCAGCAGTCCAGGGACACCGAGCTCCTACAATGAGCAGTTCTTC.